These 14 T cell receptor beta chains were sequenced from one sample in a study of tumor and adjacent non-tumor tissue in lung cancer. RNA was extracted from bulk tissue without any cell sorting. Three rounds of nested PCR, following a modified ARM-PCR protocol, produced the TCRbeta library. TCRdb itself ran the multiplex PCR reads through MiXCR, one entry per CDR3 protein. The profile covers tens of thousands of distinct CDR3 sequences, with less than 80% appearing a single time and around 16% taken by the ten largest. Material for sequencing was lung tumor tissue. Receptor source: a man between 60 and 70 years old with non-small cell lung cancer.

In its sample, this clonotype was seen a few times. The J gene is TRBJ2-1, the V gene TRBV5-1; 8 nucleotides align to TRBD2. CDR1 and CDR2 from the germline V gene are SGHRS and YFSETQ. J was trimmed by 1 base and V by 4 bases; bases with no gene match: 10. This CDR3 region has 17 residues. CDR3 coding DNA: TGCGCCAGCAGCCCCAGAGGCAGCGGGAGTTCCTACAATGAGCAGTTCTTC. Its translation: CASSPRGSGSSYNEQFF. Complete variable domain (other parts from reference TRBV5-1 and TRBJ2-1): KAGVTQTPRYLIKTRGQQVTLSCSPISGHRSVSWYQQTPGQGLQFLFEYFSETQRNKGNFPGRFSGRQFSNSRSEMNVSTLELGDSALYLCASSPRGSGSSYNEQFFGPGTRLTVL.

Notes on this clonotype: At one boundary the junction diverges from the germline segment, which might be a read error. The rearrangement uses TRBV6-5 and TRBJ2-7, with D tentatively TRBD1 (6 bases). The CDR3 consists of 15 residues. The V gene's germline CDR1 is MNHEY and CDR2 SVGAGI. The CDR3 region is CASSPRTVSSYKKYF. CDR3 bases: TGTGCCAGCAGCCCTCGGACAGTCAGCTCCTACAAGAAGTACTTT.

Concerning this clonotype itself: One end of the junction is discordant with germline, which a read error may explain. The chain is built from TRBV11-1 and TRBJ2-1, with D possibly being TRBD2 (6 bases). This CDR3 is 14 amino acids long. Germline loops: CDR1 SGHAT, CDR2 FQDESV (reference sequence). The CDR3 region has the DNA TGTGCCAGCAGCTCCATCGGGAGACATTATGAGCGGTTCTTC. This translates into CASSSIGRHYERFF. The whole variable domain, remainder taken from reference TRBV11-1 and TRBJ2-1, is EAEVAQSPRYKITEKSQAVAFWCDPISGHATLYWYRQILGQGPELLVQFQDESVVDDSQLPKDRFSAERLKGVDSTLKIQPAELGDSAMYLCASSSIGRHYERFFGPGTRLTVL.

With respect to this clonotype: The junction departs from the called germline gene at one end, perhaps through a read error. The rearrangement uses TRBV6-1 and TRBJ1-2; D is ambiguous. This CDR3 contains 15 residues. In germline, CDR1 is MNHNS, CDR2 SASEGT. CDR3 DNA: TGTGCCAGCGGTGAAGAATGTACAGCTTCTTATGGCTACACCTTC. This sequence encodes CASGEECTASYGYTF.

In the case of this clonotype: This may be a read error: a much more frequent sequence differs by one nucleotide. Since no conserved phenylalanine or tryptophan closes the CDR3, a read error is the likely cause. The chain uses TRBV10-3 and TRBJ2-3, with D perhaps being TRBD1 or TRBD2 (5 bases each). Trimming stripped 6 bases from V and 0 bases from J, with 10 bases between. The V gene's germline CDR1 is ENHRY and CDR2 SYGVKD. The CDR3 sequence is 14 residues long. The CDR3 nucleotides read TGTGCCATCAGGGGGACCTCTAGCACAGATACGCAGTATTTA. Protein product: CAIRGTSSTDTQYL.

Notes on this clonotype: The junction departs from the called germline gene at one end, perhaps through a read error. The chain carries TRBV6-2 or TRBV6-3 and TRBJ2-3, with D possibly being TRBD1 (5 bases). The end of the DNA fits TRBJ1-5 better, so the J call may be wrong. This CDR3 is 14 amino acids long. Germline V lookup: CDR1 MNHEY, CDR2 SVGEGT. CDR3 region: CSSSQTASTDMQHF. CDR3 DNA: TGTTCCAGCAGCCAGACAGCGAGCACAGATATGCAGCATTTT.

A word on this clonotype: A single base separates this from a much larger clone, so it may be a read error. The chain joins TRBV7-8 to TRBJ2-7, with D perhaps matching TRBD2 (6 bases). With 5 bases removed from V and 0 bases from J, the gap between germline ends came to 17 bases. The CDR3 loop spans 16 amino acids. Germline V lookup: CDR1 SGHVS, CDR2 FQNEAQ. The CDR3 region has the DNA TGTGCCAGCAGCACCTCCCAGGAGACTAGCTCCTACGAGCAGTACTTC. Protein product: CASSTSQETSSYEQYF.

This clonotype occurred many times. The chain links TRBV6-2 or TRBV6-3 to TRBJ2-5, with 7 bases lining up with TRBD2. This CDR3 spans 14 amino acids. V shed 5 bases and J 5 bases; nucleotides not matched to a gene: 8. CDR1 is MNHEY and CDR2 is SVGEGT in the germline V gene. This chain's CDR3 is CASSRRAGVETQYF. The CDR3 coding sequence is TGTGCCAGCAGTCGACGGGCGGGAGTGGAGACCCAGTACTTC.

Concerning this clonotype itself: Germline is not matched at one junction end, which may reflect a read error. The V gene is TRBV6-2 or TRBV6-3, the J gene TRBJ2-7; no clear D gene. CDR3 length: 11 amino acids. Looked up from germline, CDR1 is MNHEY and CDR2 is SVGEGT. CDR3 loop: CASQRMGVQHF. DNA of the CDR3: TGTGCCAGCCAGCGCATGGGCGTGCAGCACTTC.

The rearrangement uses TRBV7-9 and TRBJ1-2; no clear D gene. Germline CDR1 and CDR2: SEHNR and FQNEAQ (reference sequence). Deletions cut 6 bases from V and 3 bases from J, with 8 bases between. The CDR3 has 12 amino acids. The CDR3, as DNA: TGTGCCAGCAGTAAGAGGGACTATGGCTACACCTTC. This translates into CASSKRDYGYTF.

The chain uses TRBV6-5 and TRBJ2-4, with D maybe TRBD2 (6 bases). V was clipped by 9 bases and J by 4 bases, with 10 bases between them. Looked up from germline, CDR1 is MNHEY and CDR2 is SVGAGI. This CDR3 comprises 12 residues. The CDR3 DNA sequence: TGTGCCAGTTACGGGACTAAAAACATTCAGTACTTC. Protein: CASYGTKNIQYF.

On this clonotype itself: At one boundary the junction diverges from the germline segment, which might be a read error. V is TRBV20-1 and J is TRBJ2-5; TRBD2 is a possible D gene (5 bases). The CDR3 spans 12 residues. The germline CDR1 and CDR2 sequences are DFQATT and SNEGSKA (reference sequence). DNA of the CDR3: TGCAGTACTAGTGTCCAGCAAGAGACCCAGTACTTC. Translation gives CSTSVQQETQYF.

This clonotype was counted at least ten times. A read error may account for a junction end that differs from germline. The chain carries TRBV6-6 and TRBJ2-2; TRBD2 matches at 7 bases. This CDR3 spans 14 amino acids. The germline V gene has CDR1 MNHNY and CDR2 SVGAGI (reference sequence). The CDR3 DNA sequence: TGTGCCACCCGGACTAGTTCGAACGCCGGGGAGCTGTTTTTT. Translating gives CATRTSSNAGELFF.

This clonotype was seen at least ten times. The J gene is TRBJ2-5, the V gene TRBV12-3 or TRBV12-4; 10 nucleotides match TRBD2. The CDR3 contains 16 residues. The J segment lost 7 bases and the V segment lost 6 bases, leaving 14 bases of the junction unmatched. The CDR3 coding sequence is TGTGCCAGCAGCCTTTCAAGCGGGAGGGCGGAGGGGACCCAGTACTTC. Translated, it gives CASSLSSGRAEGTQYF.